The T cell receptor beta chain described here comes from a study of blood T cell repertoires in COVID-19. On the study more broadly: PBMCs, B-cell-depleted T cells, or T cells provided the cDNA or gDNA that made up the material.

Study processing details: Reference gene primer amplification yielded estimated nucleated cell counts. Measured with immunoSEQ multiplex PCR; TCRdb has only the in-frame clones, and not every one. V, J and clone size are those of that table, while D and trimming were read from the DNA. The repertoire includes about 260,000 clones, roughly 87% of them detected once, and 0.65% to 0.8% sits in the top ten. This clone was recorded a few times. Trimming took 5 bases from V and 4 from J, leaving 11 bases between them. The length of the CDR3 is 13 residues. The TCR comes from a human donor in a cohort sampled during active COVID-19. Sequencing was done on a sample of peripheral blood. The J gene is TRBJ1-2, the V gene TRBV12-3 or TRBV12-4, with D uncertain. CDR3 in amino acids: CASSAGLIYGYTF. CDR3 sequence (DNA): TGTGCCAGCAGTGCCGGACTGATCTATGGCTACACCTTC.